Below are 26 T cell receptor beta chains sequenced from a single sample in a study of blood T cell repertoires in COVID-19. Only in-frame clones appear in the TCRdb table, and some are missing; sequencing was by immunoSEQ multiplex PCR. Seen here are roughly 200,000 clones, around 90% observed once, and the top ten hold about 1.5%. The specimen sequenced was peripheral blood. The receptors here all came from a young man with active or convalescent COVID-19.

The rearrangement joins TRBV13 to TRBJ2-2; tentative D call: TRBD2 (6 bases). The ends were cut back, 5 bases at V and 2 bases at J, with 12 bases in the middle. The CDR3 length is 15 residues. Germline CDR1 PRHDT, CDR2 FYEKMQ (reference sequence). The CDR3 here is CASSPGLPNTGELFF. The CDR3 DNA is TGTGCCAGCAGCCCGGGACTCCCCAACACCGGGGAGCTGTTTTTT.

The V and J genes are TRBV7-6 and TRBJ2-2, with 9 nucleotides matching TRBD1. The CDR3 extends over 17 amino acids. V shed 4 bases and J 2 bases; nucleotides not matched to a gene: 8. The V gene's germline CDR1 is SGHVS and CDR2 FNYEAQ. The CDR3: CASSSEPGQGNTGELFF. The CDR3 coding sequence is TGTGCCAGCAGCTCAGAGCCGGGACAGGGAAACACCGGGGAGCTGTTTTTT.

A single count supports this clone. At the DNA level, this CDR3 is encoded by other sequences in the same sample as well. The V call is TRBV19, the J call TRBJ2-7; 9 bases map to TRBD1. Trimming took 6 bases from V and 2 from J; bases not matched to a gene: 5. The CDR3 is made up of 14 amino acids. Germline CDR1 LNHDA, CDR2 SQIVND (reference sequence). In DNA, the CDR3 is TGTGCCAGTAGCCCCGGGACAGGGACCTACGAGCAGTACTTC. It is translated as CASSPGTGTYEQYF.

The chain is built from TRBV5-1 and TRBJ2-3, with D perhaps TRBD1 (6 bases). With 0 bases removed from V and 2 bases from J, the gap between germline ends came to 10 bases. The CDR3 length is 15 residues. CDR1 is SGHRS and CDR2 is YFSETQ in the germline V gene. CDR3 amino acids: CASSLEGHTTDTQYF. The CDR3 DNA is TGCGCCAGCAGCTTGGAGGGACATACCACAGATACGCAGTATTTT.

The J gene is TRBJ2-2, the V gene TRBV9; 7 bases map to TRBD2. CDR3 length: 15 amino acids. Trimming cost V 3 bases and J 1 base; bases outside gene matches: 3. Germline CDR1 is SGDLS and CDR2 is YYNGEE. CDR3 residues: CASSEGGENTGELFF. CDR3 DNA: TGTGCCAGCAGCGAGGGAGGGGAGAACACCGGGGAGCTGTTTTTT.

This sequence joins TRBV11-2 and TRBJ1-4; possibly TRBD1 for D (5 bases). This CDR3 region has 13 residues. Germline-derived CDR1 and CDR2 are SGHAT and FQNNGV. The germline V and J ends were trimmed by 5 bases and 13 bases, with 17 bases remaining between them. CDR3 coding DNA: TGTGCCAGCAGCCTACTTCGACAGACGGTACTGTTTTTT. Translating it yields CASSLLRQTVLFF.

The table lists this clone with a few counts. V gene TRBV6-1 combines with J gene TRBJ1-3; 7 bases map to TRBD1. V lost 2 bases and J lost 2; bases outside the gene matches: 3. This CDR3 comprises 15 residues. Germline CDR1 and CDR2: MNHNS and SASEGT. CDR3 residues: CASSEQTGTGNTIYF. CDR3 nucleotide sequence: TGTGCCAGCAGTGAACAGACAGGGACTGGAAACACCATATATTTT.

The J gene is TRBJ2-3, the V gene TRBV2, with D perhaps matching TRBD2 (6 bases). The germline V and J ends were trimmed by 11 bases and 1 base, with 22 bases remaining between them. Germline CDR1 is SNHLY and CDR2 is FYNNEI. The CDR3 is 16 residues long. DNA for the CDR3: TGTGCCGGAACCCGCCCCTCCGGGAGTGGCACAGATACGCAGTATTTT. Translation: CAGTRPSGSGTDTQYF.

The chain recombines TRBV28 with TRBJ1-5; 9 positions match TRBD1. Germline V gene lookup returns CDR1 MDHEN and CDR2 SYDVKM. The CDR3 sequence is 16 residues long. The ends lost 5 bases at V and 6 bases at J; junction bases unmatched: 11. CDR3 DNA sequence: TGTGCCAGCAGTGAGAGGACAGGGGACATGGGTCAGCCCCAGCATTTT. Amino acids: CASSERTGDMGQPQHF.

The chain couples TRBV19 to TRBJ2-5; the D is unclear. The germline V and J ends were trimmed by 3 bases and 1 base, with 12 bases remaining between them. The CDR3 consists of 15 residues. Germline CDR1 is LNHDA and CDR2 is SQIVND (reference sequence). In DNA form, the CDR3 reads TGTGCCAGTAGTATTTGGGCTAATACCCAAGAGACCCAGTACTTC. Translated, it gives CASSIWANTQETQYF.

The V and J genes are TRBV6-2 or TRBV6-3 and TRBJ2-5; D is unclear. This CDR3 has 14 amino acids. In germline, CDR1 is MNHEY, CDR2 SVGEGT. V was shortened by 3 bases and J by 5 bases, with 13 bases between the two germline ends. CDR3 protein: CASSYGVARETQYF. The CDR3 bases are TGTGCCAGCAGTTATGGTGTAGCCCGGGAGACCCAGTACTTC.

The chain couples TRBV27 to TRBJ1-2; 8 bases line up with TRBD1. CDR1 is MNHEY, CDR2 SMNVEV, per germline (reference sequence). This CDR3 spans 16 amino acids. V trimming: 4 bases; J trimming: 4 bases; junction bases outside the gene matches: 11. The DNA for the CDR3 is TGTGCCAGCAGTTCCATAGGGGGTGACAGGGGCTATGGCTACACCTTC. Encoded protein: CASSSIGGDRGYGYTF.

V and J are TRBV7-9 and TRBJ2-2; D is perhaps TRBD2 (6 bases). Germline loops: CDR1 SEHNR, CDR2 FQNEAQ (reference sequence). The CDR3 is made up of 14 amino acids. V lost 3 bases and J 7 bases, leaving 12 bases between the germline ends. In DNA, the CDR3 is TGTGCCAGCAGCTTCTCGGGGGACGTCGGGGAGCTGTTTTTT. It specifies CASSFSGDVGELFF.

The genes are TRBV27 and TRBJ2-3, with 10 bases that match TRBD2. Trimming took 6 bases from V and 2 from J; bases not matched to a gene: 5. The germline V gene encodes CDR1 MNHEY and CDR2 SMNVEV (reference sequence). The CDR3 has 15 residues. The CDR3 coding sequence is TGTGCCAGCAGACCGGGACTAGCGATCACAGATACGCAGTATTTT. Residues: CASRPGLAITDTQYF.

CDR3 bases: TGTGCCTGGAGTGTAGGAGGCGAGCAGTACTTC. Protein sequence: CAWSVGGEQYF. This chain connects TRBV30 to TRBJ2-7, with D perhaps TRBD2 (5 bases). Per germline, CDR1 GTSNPN and CDR2 SVGIG (reference sequence). V lost 0 bases to trimming and J lost 6 bases, with 6 bases between them. CDR3 length: 11 residues.

The rearrangement joins TRBV5-1 to TRBJ2-1; 14 bases line up with TRBD2. Germline V gene sequence: CDR1 SGHRS, CDR2 YFSETQ. With V trimmed by 4 bases and J by 13 bases, 13 bases remained unmatched. The CDR3 extends over 16 amino acids. This CDR3 is CASSTGLAGVSGDQFF. The CDR3 bases are TGCGCCAGCAGCACGGGACTAGCGGGAGTGAGTGGCGATCAGTTCTTC.

This clone appeared a single time. This chain joins TRBV18 and TRBJ2-7; the match to TRBD1 covers 8 bases. This CDR3 region has 14 residues. J lost 6 bases, V lost 3 bases, and 7 bases had no gene match. Germline V CDR1 and CDR2: KGHSH, LQKENI. CDR3 nucleotides: TGTGCCAGCTCACCCTCGGACAGGGTTGGCGAGCAGTACTTC. It specifies CASSPSDRVGEQYF. Full variable domain (missing parts from reference TRBV18 and TRBJ2-7): NAGVMQNPRHLVRRRGQEARLRCSPMKGHSHVYWYRQLPEEGLKFMVYLQKENIIDESGMPKERFSAEFPKEGPSILRIQQVVRGDSAAYFCASSPSDRVGEQYFGPGTRLTVT.

This chain joins TRBV18 and TRBJ2-1; the D gene is possibly TRBD2 (7 bases). Germline assignment: CDR1 KGHSH and CDR2 LQKENI. Trimming shortened V by 1 base and J by 2 bases, and 15 bases separated the two germline ends. The CDR3 contains 17 residues. The CDR3 DNA is TGTGCCAGCTCACCACTTGTGGGGGGGGCCCCCTACAATGAGCAGTTCTTC. Its translation: CASSPLVGGAPYNEQFF.

The chain is built from TRBV19 and TRBJ2-7, with TRBD2 as a possible D gene (6 bases). The CDR3 is 13 amino acids. The germline V gene has CDR1 LNHDA and CDR2 SQIVND (reference sequence). Trimming removed 3 bases at V and 3 bases at J, with 9 bases between. CDR3 sequence: CASSMSSGYEQYF. CDR3 DNA: TGTGCCAGTAGTATGAGTAGCGGCTACGAGCAGTACTTC. Together with reference TRBV19 and TRBJ2-7, the CDR3 gives the full variable domain: DGGITQSPKYLFRKEGQNVTLSCEQNLNHDAMYWYRQDPGQGLRLIYYSQIVNDFQKGDIAEGYSVSREKKESFPLTVTSAQKNPTAFYLCASSMSSGYEQYFGPGTRLTVT.

V is TRBV5-5 and J is TRBJ1-4; possible D gene TRBD1, 6 bases. CDR3 length: 15 residues. With 4 bases removed from V and 6 bases from J, the gap between germline ends came to 16 bases. Germline values: CDR1 SGHKS, CDR2 YYEKEE (reference sequence). The CDR3 reads CASSQAPGVDEKLFF. The CDR3 nucleotides read TGTGCCAGCAGCCAAGCGCCAGGGGTCGATGAAAAACTGTTTTTT.

The chain carries TRBV11-2 and TRBJ2-1; D is possibly TRBD1 (6 bases). Trimming took off 7 bases at V and 5 bases at J, with 21 bases between the two ends. This CDR3 has 16 amino acids. CDR1 and CDR2 from the germline V gene are SGHAT and FQNNGV. CDR3 DNA sequence: TGTGCCAGCACCTCTAGAGGTCAGGGGAGAAACAATGAGCAGTTCTTC. This translates into CASTSRGQGRNNEQFF.

The chain couples TRBV30 to TRBJ2-5; 7 positions agree with TRBD1. The CDR3 spans 13 residues. V was clipped by 1 base and J by 5 bases; unmatched bases: 4. Germline V CDR1 and CDR2: GTSNPN, SVGIG (reference sequence). CDR3 coding DNA: TGTGCCTGGAGTGCCAACAGGGGTGAGACCCAGTACTTC. Its protein product is CAWSANRGETQYF.

The CDR3 sequence is CAWTIAGSGETQYF. The DNA of the CDR3 is TGTGCCTGGACCATTGCGGGCTCGGGAGAGACCCAGTACTTC. This chain uses TRBV30 with TRBJ2-5; D is perhaps TRBD2 (5 bases). This CDR3 region has 14 residues. Deletions cut 4 bases from V and 4 bases from J, with 16 bases between. Germline V gives CDR1 GTSNPN, CDR2 SVGIG (reference sequence).

The rearrangement joins TRBV6-4 to TRBJ2-1, with D perhaps TRBD1 (6 bases). CDR3 size: 15 residues. The germline gives CDR1 MRHNA, CDR2 SNTAGT. V lost 6 bases and J 5 bases, leaving 17 bases between the germline ends. The CDR3 region has the DNA TGTGCCAGCAGGGATGCAGGGGCGGCAGACAATGAGCAGTTCTTC. This gives the protein CASRDAGAADNEQFF.

V gene TRBV11-2 combines with J gene TRBJ1-6; the D gene is possibly TRBD1 (5 bases). The CDR3 has 14 residues. The germline gives CDR1 SGHAT, CDR2 FQNNGV. The V gene lost 1 base and the J gene lost 6 bases, with 7 bases spanning the gap. The CDR3 DNA sequence: TGTGCCAGCAGCTTAGCTCAGGGTAATTCACCCCTCCACTTT. Protein sequence: CASSLAQGNSPLHF.

Here the CDR3 DNA reads TGTGCCAGCACCCCGAGGGGGAGCTCTGGGGCCAACGTCCTGACTTTC. It encodes CASTPRGSSGANVLTF. This chain links TRBV7-8 with TRBJ2-6, with D perhaps TRBD1 (6 bases). The CDR3 is 16 residues long. CDR1 is SGHVS and CDR2 is FQNEAQ in the germline V gene. The V gene lost 7 bases and the J gene lost 0 bases, with 13 bases spanning the gap.